This record concerns one T cell receptor beta chain sequence. Antigen: not known. These data come from a study of graft-versus-host responses after intestinal transplantation. Study background: Transplant recipients had multivisceral, liver-intestinal, or isolated intestinal grafts. Every transplant recipient was induced with anti-thymocyte globulin, then maintained on tacrolimus and steroids for about 3 years. The study's findings and limits: Present in recipient marrow, GvH clones included some that appeared first in ileum or blood. Where graft-donor T cell macrochimerism was present, patients had high graft-versus-host to host-versus-graft clonal ratios in allografts.

The repertoire was sequenced with immunoSEQ multiplex PCR; TCRdb's copy has only in-frame clones and lacks some. Of roughly 64,000 clones in the sample, 90% were seen once. This CDR3 is built from 18 residues. The germline V gene has CDR1 SGHTA and CDR2 FQGTGA. With V trimmed by 3 bases and J by 1 base, 6 bases remained unmatched. This specimen was unstimulated CD8+ T cells sorted from spleen or lymph node cells, taken before transplant. The clonotype was recovered from a human donor who was the organ donor for an intestinal transplant. This chain joins TRBV7-3 and TRBJ2-6; 10 bases line up with TRBD1. Here the CDR3 DNA reads TGTGCCAGCAGCTTGACAGGGGGCGCTCCGTCTGGGGCCAACGTCCTGACTTTC. This encodes CASSLTGGAPSGANVLTF.